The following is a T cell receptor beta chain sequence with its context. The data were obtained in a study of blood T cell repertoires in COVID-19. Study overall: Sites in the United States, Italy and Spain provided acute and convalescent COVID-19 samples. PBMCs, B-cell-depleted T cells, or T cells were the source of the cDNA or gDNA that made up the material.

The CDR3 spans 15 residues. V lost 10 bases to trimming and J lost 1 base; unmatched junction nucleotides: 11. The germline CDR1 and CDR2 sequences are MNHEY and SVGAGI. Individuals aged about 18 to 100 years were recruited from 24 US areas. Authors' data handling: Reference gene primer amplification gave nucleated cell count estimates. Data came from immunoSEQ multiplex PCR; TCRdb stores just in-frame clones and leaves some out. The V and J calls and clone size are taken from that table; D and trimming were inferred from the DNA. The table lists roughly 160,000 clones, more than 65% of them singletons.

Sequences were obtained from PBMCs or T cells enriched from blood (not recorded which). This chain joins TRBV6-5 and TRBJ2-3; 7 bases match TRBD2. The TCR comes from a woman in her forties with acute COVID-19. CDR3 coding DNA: TGTGCCATTTCTGTGAGCGGGACCGGCACAGATACGCAGTATTTT. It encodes CAISVSGTGTDTQYF.